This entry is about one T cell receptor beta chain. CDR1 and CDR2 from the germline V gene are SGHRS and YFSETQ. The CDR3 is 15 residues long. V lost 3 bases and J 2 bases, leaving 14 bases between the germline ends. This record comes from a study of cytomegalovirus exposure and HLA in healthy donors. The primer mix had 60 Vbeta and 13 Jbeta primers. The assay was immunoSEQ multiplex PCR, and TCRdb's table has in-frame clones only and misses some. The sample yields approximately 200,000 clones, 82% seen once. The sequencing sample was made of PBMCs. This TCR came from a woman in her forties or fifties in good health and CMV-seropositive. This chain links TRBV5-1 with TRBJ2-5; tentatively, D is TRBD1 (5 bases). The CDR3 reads CASSSSGSKQETQYF. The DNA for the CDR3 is TGCGCCAGCAGCTCCTCAGGGTCCAAACAAGAGACCCAGTACTTC.